The 16 T cell receptor beta chains below all came from one sample that was sequenced in a study of T cell repertoires in cytomegalovirus infection. TCRdb reanalysed the reads using MiXCR and keeps one entry per CDR3 protein. The sample lists some 110,000 distinct CDR3 sequences, roughly a tenth occurring once. Their target antigens are unknown. The sample was PBMCs, sequenced either directly or after in vitro stimulation (not recorded which). These receptors were obtained from a human donor in good health (CMV status not recorded). Some clones in this sample may be carry-over from other donors' samples.

The chain joins TRBV11-1 to TRBJ2-7; 10 bases line up with TRBD2. CDR3 length: 15 residues. Germline trimming cut 2 bases from V and 3 bases from J; bases unmatched to any gene: 4. Germline lookup yields CDR1 SGHAT and CDR2 FQDESV (reference sequence). The CDR3 DNA follows: TGTGCCAGCAGCTTAAGACTAGCGGGTTTCTACGAGCAGTACTTC. Amino acids: CASSLRLAGFYEQYF.

This clonotype turned up a few times. The J gene is TRBJ2-5, the V gene TRBV29-1; 7 nucleotides align to TRBD2. This CDR3 is 13 amino acids long. Germline-derived CDR1 and CDR2 are SQVTM and ANQGSEA. Losses at the gene ends were 3 bases for V and 4 bases for J; bases not matched to a gene: 5. CDR3 DNA sequence: TGCAGCGTTGATTTCGGGAGGTTAGAGACCCAGTACTTC. The encoded protein is CSVDFGRLETQYF. The full variable domain, with the rest looked up from reference TRBV29-1 and TRBJ2-5, is SAVISQKPSRDICQRGTSLTIQCQVDSQVTMMFWYRQQPGQSLTLIATANQGSEATYESGFVIDKFPISRPNLTFSTLTVSNMSPEDSSIYLCSVDFGRLETQYFGPGTRLLVL.

This clonotype was detected only a few times. The chain recombines TRBV6-9 with TRBJ2-7; D gene uncertain. V was shortened by 6 bases and J by 2 bases, with 20 bases between the two germline ends. The CDR3 has 16 amino acids. Germline values: CDR1 MNHGY, CDR2 SVAAGI. CDR3 sequence (DNA): TGTGCCAGCAGCCCCAACGGTTGGGAACTTGCCTACGAGCAGTACTTC. As protein: CASSPNGWELAYEQYF.

At least ten counts were recorded for this clonotype. The chain links TRBV14 to TRBJ2-1; 11 nucleotides line up with TRBD2. This CDR3 comprises 15 residues. V shed 6 bases, J shed 6 bases, and the junction held 7 bases outside the gene matches. Germline V CDR1 and CDR2: SGHDN, FVKESK. CDR3 coding DNA: TGTGCCAGCAGTCCCGGGACTAGCGGTTCCAATGAGCAGTTCTTC. Its translation is CASSPGTSGSNEQFF. Together with reference TRBV14 and TRBJ2-1, the CDR3 gives the full variable domain: EAGVTQFPSHSVIEKGQTVTLRCDPISGHDNLYWYRRVMGKEIKFLLHFVKESKQDESGMPNNRFLAERTGGTYSTLKVQPAELEDSGVYFCASSPGTSGSNEQFFGPGTRLTVL.

This sequence joins TRBV6-5 and TRBJ1-4, with D possibly TRBD1 on 6 matching bases. Trimming stripped 7 bases from V and 8 bases from J, with 17 bases between. The CDR3 consists of 14 residues. The germline gives CDR1 MNHEY, CDR2 SVGAGI. The DNA for the CDR3 is TGTGCCAGCACCCCCAGAGCGAGGGGGGAAAAACTGTTTTTT. Translated, it gives CASTPRARGEKLFF.

The chain uses TRBV28 and TRBJ1-5; the D gene is possibly TRBD1 (6 bases). The V gene's germline CDR1 is MDHEN and CDR2 SYDVKM. This CDR3 region has 15 residues. V lost 5 bases to trimming and J lost 6 bases, with 17 bases between them. Here the CDR3 reads CASSQGGEAVQPQHF. In DNA form, the CDR3 reads TGTGCCAGCAGTCAAGGGGGGGAGGCTGTTCAGCCCCAGCATTTT.

At least ten counts were recorded for this clonotype. The chain has TRBV7-2 and TRBJ1-2; no clear D gene. V lost 5 bases, J lost 1 base, and 8 bases lay in between. The germline CDR1 and CDR2 sequences are SGHTA and FQGNSA. The CDR3 length is 13 residues. The CDR3 nucleotides are TGTGCCAGCAGCGATCGAATTAACTATGGCTACACCTTC. This codes for CASSDRINYGYTF.

This clonotype was detected a few times. The chain employs TRBV7-2 and TRBJ2-5; 8 bases are shared with TRBD2. V trimming: 1 base; J trimming: 5 bases; junction bases outside the gene matches: 6. CDR1 SGHTA and CDR2 FQGNSA come from the germline V gene. The CDR3 runs 15 residues. The CDR3 coding sequence is TGTGCCAGCAGCTTAGTCTCGGGAGGGGCGGAGACCCAGTACTTC. It specifies CASSLVSGGAETQYF. The full variable domain, with the rest looked up from reference TRBV7-2 and TRBJ2-5, is GAGVSQSPSNKVTEKGKDVELRCDPISGHTALYWYRQSLGQGLEFLIYFQGNSAPDKSGLPSDRFSAERTGGSVSTLTIQRTQQEDSAVYLCASSLVSGGAETQYFGPGTRLLVL.

V and J are TRBV6-6 and TRBJ2-7; D remains unclear. Germline CDR1 is MNHNY and CDR2 is SVGAGI (reference sequence). This CDR3 contains 13 residues. Trimming left V 7 bases short and J 3 bases short, with 13 bases between. CDR3 bases: TGTGCCAGCACCCTATCAGGCGGCTACGAGCAGTACTTC. It is translated as CASTLSGGYEQYF.

This clonotype was found many times. The chain combines TRBV7-9 with TRBJ2-7; 7 nucleotides line up with TRBD1. Trimming took 11 bases from V and 7 from J; bases not matched to a gene: 20. Germline V gene data show CDR1 as SEHNR and CDR2 as FQNEAQ (reference sequence). The CDR3 is 15 residues long. The CDR3 is CAPRATRTGFWEQYF. As DNA, the CDR3 is TGTGCCCCCAGGGCAACCCGGACAGGCTTTTGGGAGCAGTACTTC.

This clonotype was counted many times. V usage is TRBV27 and J usage is TRBJ1-6; 7 bases are a match to TRBD1. Germline CDR1 is MNHEY and CDR2 is SMNVEV (reference sequence). V lost 6 bases, J lost 10 bases, and 9 bases stayed unmatched. The length of the CDR3 is 14 residues. The CDR3 reads CASRAPGTASPLHF. The CDR3 coding sequence is TGTGCCAGCAGGGCCCCTGGGACAGCATCACCCCTCCACTTT.

This clonotype was seen repeatedly, ten times or more. This chain links TRBV6-2 or TRBV6-3 with TRBJ2-7; D is ambiguous. Germline assignment: CDR1 MNHEY and CDR2 SVGEGT. CDR3 length: 12 residues. The germline V and J ends were trimmed by 10 bases and 0 bases, with 10 bases remaining between them. CDR3 sequence: CATGRSSYEQYV. CDR3 nucleotide sequence: TGTGCCACCGGGCGGAGCTCCTACGAGCAGTACGTC.

This clonotype was found a few times. The chain links TRBV28 to TRBJ1-2; no clear D. Germline V gene sequence: CDR1 MDHEN, CDR2 SYDVKM. With 3 bases removed from V and 8 bases from J, the gap between germline ends came to 10 bases. This CDR3 contains 12 residues. The CDR3 sequence: CASSFRVVGYTF. Here the CDR3 DNA reads TGTGCCAGCAGTTTCCGGGTCGTCGGCTACACCTTC.

This clonotype showed up many times. The rearrangement joins TRBV29-1 to TRBJ1-2, with D unresolved. Germline V CDR1 and CDR2: SQVTM, ANQGSEA. The CDR3 consists of 13 residues. The ends were cut back, 2 bases at V and 3 bases at J, with 10 bases in the middle. Here the CDR3 reads CSVESDADYGYTF. CDR3 nucleotide sequence: TGCAGCGTTGAATCAGACGCAGACTATGGCTACACCTTC.

This clonotype appeared many times. The rearrangement joins TRBV5-4 to TRBJ1-2; D is perhaps TRBD1 (5 bases). Trimming took 5 bases from V and 7 from J, leaving 21 bases between them. The CDR3 spans 15 residues. Germline V gene sequence: CDR1 SGHNT, CDR2 YYREEE (reference sequence). This CDR3 is CASRSLEGDQFGYTF. CDR3 DNA: TGTGCCAGCAGATCGTTGGAAGGGGACCAATTTGGCTACACCTTC. The whole variable domain, filled in from reference TRBV5-4 and TRBJ1-2, reads ETGVTQSPTHLIKTRGQQVTLRCSSQSGHNTVSWYQQALGQGPQFIFQYYREEENGRGNFPPRFSGLQFPNYSSELNVNALELDDSALYLCASRSLEGDQFGYTFGSGTRLTVV.

This clonotype was seen many times. The V gene is TRBV6-1, the J gene TRBJ1-2; D unclear. Trimming left V 6 bases short and J 6 bases short, with 17 bases between. The germline CDR1 and CDR2 sequences are MNHNS and SASEGT. CDR3 length: 14 residues. The CDR3 DNA follows: TGTGCCAGCAGCCAGAGGCTCGCCGGGGATGGCTACACCTTC. It encodes CASSQRLAGDGYTF.